This T cell receptor (beta chain) was retrieved from a study of shared clonotypes between healthy human individuals. Naive CD45RA+ and memory CD45RA-negative subsets were split from CD4+ cells. As for this clone: Antigen: not known.

Study observations and caveats: Several donors shared about 4.8% of their naive CD4 clonotypes.

Data came from immunoSEQ multiplex PCR; TCRdb stores just in-frame clones and leaves some out. The sample includes millions of clones, over 90% of them seen just once. This sequence was found in a man aged 18 to 29 in good health. Some clones in this sample may be carry-over from other donors' samples. Input material: naive CD4+ T cells from PBMCs. Subset specified: CD45RA+ positively selected.

The CDR3 loop is CASSEPSGVSGANVLTF. Written as DNA, the CDR3 is TGTGCCAGCAGTGAGCCTAGCGGAGTCTCTGGGGCCAACGTCCTGACTTTC. The chain is built from TRBV25-1 and TRBJ2-6, with 7 bases that match TRBD2. The J segment lost 0 bases and the V segment lost 3 bases, leaving 5 bases of the junction unmatched. The CDR3 sequence is 17 residues long. Germline CDR1 and CDR2: MGHDK and SYGVNS.